This entry lists 3 T cell receptor beta chains sequenced from one sample in a study of cytomegalovirus exposure and HLA in healthy donors. Primers: 60 Vbeta forward and 13 Jbeta reverse. Here immunoSEQ multiplex PCR was the method, and the copy in TCRdb shows in-frame clones only, minus some. The data show over 150,000 clones, approximately 80% seen once. The sequenced sample consisted of PBMCs. The receptors here all came from a male donor in good health and CMV-seronegative.

The chain uses TRBV10-3 and TRBJ2-3; D remains ambiguous. Germline assignment: CDR1 ENHRY and CDR2 SYGVKD. CDR3 size: 16 residues. The V end was cut by 0 bases, the J end by 6 bases, with 16 bases between. The CDR3 sequence: CAISESNPLVYDTQYF. DNA for the CDR3: TGTGCCATCAGTGAGTCGAATCCCCTAGTTTATGATACGCAGTATTTT.

Points on this clone: The sample carries other DNA sequences with the same CDR3. The CDR3 nucleotides are TGCGCCAGCAGCGCCGGACTAGCGGAAGAGACCCAGTACTTC. Its translation is CASSAGLAEETQYF. The rearrangement joins TRBV5-1 to TRBJ2-5; 10 nucleotides align to TRBD2. The CDR3 contains 14 residues. The ends lost 4 bases at V and 3 bases at J; junction bases unmatched: 3. From germline, CDR1 is SGHRS and CDR2 YFSETQ.

The chain has TRBV29-1 and TRBJ2-3; D possibly corresponds to TRBD1 (6 bases). The CDR3 sequence is 13 residues long. Per the germline V gene, CDR1 is SQVTM and CDR2 is ANQGSEA. V lost 0 bases, J lost 6 bases, and 10 bases lay in between. CDR3 protein: CSVEEWTADTQYF. DNA of the CDR3: TGCAGCGTTGAAGAATGGACAGCGGATACGCAGTATTTT.